This T cell receptor beta chain was sequenced for a study of somatic mutations in cytotoxic T cells in rheumatoid arthritis. Looked up from germline, CDR1 is SQVTM and CDR2 is ANQGSEA. V was cut by 5 bases and J by 6 bases, with 8 bases left in between. This CDR3 spans 12 amino acids. Sequencing used immunoSEQ multiplex PCR; TCRdb keeps in-frame clones, though not all of them. The sample lists approximately 30,000 clones, 82% seen once, with 6.5% to 9% in the top ten. This clonotype originated in an adult with rheumatoid arthritis. Material: CD8+ T cells sorted from blood. V is TRBV29-1 and J is TRBJ1-6; no clear D. The CDR3 sequence: CSVLDGNSPLHF. DNA of the CDR3: TGCAGCGTTCTGGACGGTAATTCACCCCTCCACTTT.